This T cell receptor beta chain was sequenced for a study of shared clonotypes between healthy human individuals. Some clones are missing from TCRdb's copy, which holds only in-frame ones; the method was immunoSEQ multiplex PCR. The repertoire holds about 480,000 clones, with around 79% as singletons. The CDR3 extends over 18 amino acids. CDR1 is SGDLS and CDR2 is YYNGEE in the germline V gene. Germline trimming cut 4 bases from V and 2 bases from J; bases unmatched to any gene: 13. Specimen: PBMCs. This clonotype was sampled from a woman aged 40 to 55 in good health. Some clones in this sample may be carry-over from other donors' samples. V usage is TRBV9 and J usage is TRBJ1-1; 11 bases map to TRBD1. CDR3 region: CASSPSIWGTGGNTEAFF. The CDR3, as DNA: TGTGCCAGCAGCCCTAGTATATGGGGGACAGGGGGAAACACTGAAGCTTTCTTT.